Following are 7 T cell receptor beta chains from one sample sequenced in a study of cytomegalovirus exposure and HLA in healthy donors. Primers: 60 Vbeta forward and 13 Jbeta reverse. Produced via immunoSEQ multiplex PCR; TCRdb's table is partial and in-frame only. The sample shows approximately 90,000 clones, about 75% of them seen only once. Material for sequencing was PBMCs. These TCRs come from a woman aged 40 to 50 in good health and CMV-seronegative.

The chain joins TRBV5-1 to TRBJ2-3, with 8 bases identical to TRBD2. Trimming at V came to 1 base and at J to 2 bases, leaving 3 bases not matched to a gene. Germline CDR1 and CDR2: SGHRS and YFSETQ. This CDR3 has 15 amino acids. The CDR3 protein is CASSLPGGPTDTQYF. CDR3 DNA: TGCGCCAGCAGCTTGCCGGGGGGGCCCACAGATACGCAGTATTTT.

The table lists this clone with a few counts. The rearrangement links TRBV2 to TRBJ1-1, with D tentatively TRBD1 (6 bases). V lost 10 bases and J 1 base, leaving 16 bases between the germline ends. This CDR3 has 14 residues. Germline-derived CDR1 and CDR2 are SNHLY and FYNNEI. The DNA for the CDR3 is TGTGCCAACCAGGGGAGGGGAGGGAACACTGAAGCTTTCTTT. It specifies CANQGRGGNTEAFF.

The rearrangement joins TRBV10-3 to TRBJ1-1; the D is unclear. The CDR3 spans 12 residues. Between the trimmed V and J ends, which lost 8 bases and 6 bases, there was a span of 13 bases. The germline V gene has CDR1 ENHRY and CDR2 SYGVKD. CDR3 protein: CAISDNQAEAFF. The CDR3 DNA is TGTGCCATCTCAGACAATCAGGCTGAAGCTTTCTTT.

Here the CDR3 DNA reads TGCGCCAGCAGCTTGTCAGGACTAGCGGGGGTAGATACGCAGTATTTT. This encodes CASSLSGLAGVDTQYF. The rearrangement links TRBV5-1 to TRBJ2-3, with TRBD2 identical over 13 bases. This CDR3 contains 16 residues. The ends lost 1 base at V and 5 bases at J; junction bases unmatched: 4. Germline V lookup: CDR1 SGHRS, CDR2 YFSETQ.

The chain couples TRBV6-5 to TRBJ1-2; D remains unclear. The CDR3 consists of 14 residues. Germline CDR1 reads MNHEY; CDR2 reads SVGAGI. Trimming stripped 3 bases from V and 7 bases from J, with 15 bases between. In DNA form, the CDR3 reads TGTGCCAGCAGTTATTCGAGGGAGTCGGCTGGCTACACCTTC. Encoded protein: CASSYSRESAGYTF.

On this clone itself: This CDR3 is also generated by other DNA sequences in the sample. The genes are TRBV7-9 and TRBJ1-1; TRBD1 agrees at 7 bases. Trimming cost V 1 base and J 5 bases; bases outside gene matches: 4. The CDR3 totals 14 residues. The germline V gene has CDR1 SEHNR and CDR2 FQNEAQ (reference sequence). CDR3 sequence (DNA): TGTGCCAGCAGCTTAGAACAGGGGTCGACTGAAGCTTTCTTT. It is translated as CASSLEQGSTEAFF.

This rearrangement joins TRBV5-1 to TRBJ2-2; 8 bases line up with TRBD1. The CDR3 consists of 14 residues. Trimming took 5 bases from V and 14 from J; bases not matched to a gene: 14. Germline V gene sequence: CDR1 SGHRS, CDR2 YFSETQ. The DNA for the CDR3 is TGCGCCAGCAGTTCCGAACCGGGACAGGTCGTCCTGTTTTTT. Its translation: CASSSEPGQVVLFF. The whole variable domain, remainder taken from reference TRBV5-1 and TRBJ2-2, is KAGVTQTPRYLIKTRGQQVTLSCSPISGHRSVSWYQQTPGQGLQFLFEYFSETQRNKGNFPGRFSGRQFSNSRSEMNVSTLELGDSALYLCASSSEPGQVVLFFGEGSRLTVL.